Listed here are 8 T cell receptor beta chains from one sample, sequenced in a study of T cell changes during pregnancy in multiple sclerosis. Clones were sequenced by immunoSEQ multiplex PCR, and TCRdb holds only the in-frame ones, with some missing. The data show 45,000 to 55,000 clones, under 90% seen once. This specimen was peripheral blood, taken in the first trimester of pregnancy. Receptors were obtained from a female donor in good health, enrolled as a control in a pregnancy study.

The chain is built from TRBV27 and TRBJ2-5; 12 nucleotides line up with TRBD2. CDR1 is MNHEY, CDR2 SMNVEV, per germline (reference sequence). The CDR3 is 15 amino acids. With V trimmed by 4 bases and J by 5 bases, 5 bases remained unmatched. The CDR3 loop reads CASSSWTSGKETQYF. The CDR3, as DNA: TGTGCCAGCAGTTCCTGGACTAGCGGGAAGGAGACCCAGTACTTC.

V and J are TRBV19 and TRBJ2-6; a possible D gene is TRBD2 (6 bases). Trimming shortened V by 11 bases and J by 0 bases, and 14 bases separated the two germline ends. Per germline, CDR1 LNHDA and CDR2 SQIVND (reference sequence). This CDR3 is built from 15 residues. The CDR3 sequence is CAGGSQNSGANVLTF. The CDR3 coding sequence is TGTGCCGGGGGGAGCCAGAACTCTGGGGCCAACGTCCTGACTTTC. The full variable domain, with the rest looked up from reference TRBV19 and TRBJ2-6, is DGGITQSPKYLFRKEGQNVTLSCEQNLNHDAMYWYRQDPGQGLRLIYYSQIVNDFQKGDIAEGYSVSREKKESFPLTVTSAQKNPTAFYLCAGGSQNSGANVLTFGAGSRLTVL.

J is TRBJ2-3 and V is TRBV11-2, with 11 bases that match TRBD2. The CDR3 has 14 amino acids. Germline-derived CDR1 and CDR2 are SGHAT and FQNNGV. V lost 10 bases to trimming and J lost 4 bases; unmatched junction nucleotides: 7. The CDR3, as DNA: TGTGCCACCTCTAGCGGGGGGAGATCAGATACGCAGTATTTT. Translating gives CATSSGGRSDTQYF.

The chain is built from TRBV4-1 and TRBJ2-1; weak D call: TRBD2 (7 bases). The CDR3 has 17 amino acids. Trimming cost V 2 bases and J 6 bases, with 20 bases left between them. Germline lookup yields CDR1 MGHRA and CDR2 YSYEKL. CDR3 in DNA: TGCGCCAGCAGCCAAATTACGAGGGGGGGAGGGGCCAATGAGCAGTTCTTC. Translating gives CASSQITRGGGANEQFF.

In the case of this clone: Germline and junction disagree at one end, which may indicate a read error. This chain uses TRBV5-6 with TRBJ1-4; 7 positions match TRBD1. The CDR3 is 13 amino acids. Germline-derived CDR1 and CDR2 are SGHDT and YYEEEE. For the CDR3, the DNA is TGTGCCAGCAGCTTGGGGGGTGTGGACAGGCCTTTATTT. Amino acids: CASSLGGVDRPLF.

This chain joins TRBV7-3 and TRBJ2-2; 11 nucleotides line up with TRBD1. CDR1 is SGHTA and CDR2 is FQGTGA in the germline V gene. The length of the CDR3 is 15 residues. Unmatched junction bases numbered 3, after V lost 4 bases and J lost 5 bases. The CDR3 is CASSSDRGQTGELFF. CDR3 nucleotide sequence: TGTGCCAGCAGCTCGGACAGGGGGCAGACCGGGGAGCTGTTTTTT.

This chain connects TRBV5-1 to TRBJ2-7; the match to TRBD2 covers 8 bases. The junction had 13 bases not matched to a gene; V was cut back by 0 bases and J by 5 bases. Germline V gives CDR1 SGHRS, CDR2 YFSETQ. This CDR3 has 17 amino acids. The chain's CDR3 is CASSLVPSGSGRNEQYF. The CDR3 DNA reads as TGCGCCAGCAGCTTGGTACCTAGCGGGTCGGGTAGGAACGAGCAGTACTTC. The whole variable domain, filled in from reference TRBV5-1 and TRBJ2-7, reads KAGVTQTPRYLIKTRGQQVTLSCSPISGHRSVSWYQQTPGQGLQFLFEYFSETQRNKGNFPGRFSGRQFSNSRSEMNVSTLELGDSALYLCASSLVPSGSGRNEQYFGPGTRLTVT.

The chain is built from TRBV30 and TRBJ1-4, with 7 bases matching TRBD1. CDR3 size: 14 residues. Germline assignment: CDR1 GTSNPN and CDR2 SVGIG (reference sequence). The V and J ends lost 1 base and 5 bases, in that order; junction bases with no gene match: 4. This chain's CDR3 is CAWSGMDRNEKLFF. DNA for the CDR3: TGTGCCTGGAGTGGAATGGACAGGAATGAAAAACTGTTTTTT.